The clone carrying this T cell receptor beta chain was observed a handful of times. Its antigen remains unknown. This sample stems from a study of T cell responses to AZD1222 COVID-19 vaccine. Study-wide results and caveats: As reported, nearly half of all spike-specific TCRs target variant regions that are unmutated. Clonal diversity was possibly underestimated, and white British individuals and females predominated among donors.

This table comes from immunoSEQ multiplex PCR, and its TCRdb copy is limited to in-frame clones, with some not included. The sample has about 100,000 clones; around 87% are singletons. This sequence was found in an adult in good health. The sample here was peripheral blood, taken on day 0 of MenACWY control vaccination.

For the CDR3, the DNA is TGTGCCAGCAGTCCCCTCCAGACAGGACAAGAGACCCAGTACTTC. Translation: CASSPLQTGQETQYF. The V call is TRBV6-5, the J call TRBJ2-5; D possibly corresponds to TRBD1 (6 bases). Germline CDR1 MNHEY, CDR2 SVGAGI. The V end lost 5 bases, the J end lost 2 bases, and 15 bases lay between the germline ends. The CDR3 extends over 15 amino acids.